The entry that follows covers one T cell receptor beta chain sequence. The sample is drawn from a study of blood T cell repertoires in COVID-19. Overall study: The study drew acute and convalescent COVID-19 samples from the United States, Italy and Spain. Nucleic acid was either cDNA or gDNA, and it came from T cells, B-cell-depleted T cells, or PBMCs.

CDR3 size: 15 residues. Per the germline V gene, CDR1 is SGHRS and CDR2 is YFSETQ. Trimming shortened V by 1 base and J by 3 bases, and 13 bases separated the two germline ends. Methods used by the authors: How many nucleated cells were present was estimated from reference gene primer amplification. TCRdb keeps only in-frame clones here, not all; method: immunoSEQ multiplex PCR. For V, J and clone size, that table is used; D and trimming come from the DNA. Of over 100,000 clones listed, 80% to 90% are singletons. Sequenced: peripheral blood. This TCR derives from a human donor in a cohort sampled during active COVID-19. This sequence joins TRBV5-1 and TRBJ1-1; TRBD1 is a possible D gene (6 bases). The CDR3 DNA follows: TGCGCCAGCAGCTTGCTCGCAGGGGCGGACACTGAAGCTTTCTTT. Residues: CASSLLAGADTEAFF.